A single sample is the source of the 10 T cell receptor beta chains below, sequenced in a study of beta chain features in type 1 diabetes. Investigators reverse transcribed all isolated RNA, so they sequenced expressed TCRB transcripts. Data came from immunoSEQ multiplex PCR; TCRdb stores just in-frame clones and leaves some out. The sample carries about 370,000 clones, over 8.5% recorded once. General study points: Researchers report that Type 1 diabetes patients had moderately but significantly shorter TCRB CDR3s across all four CD4+ subsets.

The antigens of these receptors remain unknown. Sequencing input: central memory CD4+ T cells from blood. All receptors come from a man aged 25 to 45 with type 1 diabetes.

This clone has more than one count but fewer than ten. As DNA, the CDR3 is TGTGCCAGCAGGAGCGTAGGCCAGGCTAATGAGCAGTTCTTC. Translated, it gives CASRSVGQANEQFF. This chain uses TRBV27 with TRBJ2-1; no definite D call. Trimming took off 6 bases at V and 7 bases at J, with 16 bases between the two ends. This CDR3 contains 14 residues. In germline, CDR1 is MNHEY, CDR2 SMNVEV (reference sequence).

The chain couples TRBV4-2 to TRBJ2-5; D is unclear. The CDR3 is 16 amino acids. The ends were cut back, 1 base at V and 5 bases at J, with 17 bases in the middle. Germline V CDR1 and CDR2: LGHNA, YNFKEQ. DNA for the CDR3: TGTGCCAGCAGCCAAGTTTCGGCGGAAATGGGGGAGACCCAGTACTTC. Translating it yields CASSQVSAEMGETQYF.

This clone showed up just a few times. The chain recombines TRBV6-6 with TRBJ2-7; 11 bases are a match to TRBD2. The length of the CDR3 is 14 residues. Germline V CDR1 and CDR2: MNHNY, SVGAGI (reference sequence). The trim removed 8 bases at V and 2 bases at J, leaving 5 bases unmatched. CDR3 loop: CASRTTSGTYEQYF. CDR3 nucleotides: TGTGCCAGCCGGACGACTAGCGGGACCTACGAGCAGTACTTC.

This chain connects TRBV27 to TRBJ2-2, with D perhaps TRBD2 (6 bases). Germline V lookup: CDR1 MNHEY, CDR2 SMNVEV (reference sequence). The CDR3 contains 15 residues. V lost 4 bases to trimming and J lost 4 bases, with 13 bases between them. The DNA for the CDR3 is TGTGCCAGCAGTTATGGACTAATCGGCACCGGGGAGCTGTTTTTT. It is translated as CASSYGLIGTGELFF.

The chain employs TRBV6-5 and TRBJ2-5; 8 bases are a match to TRBD1. Germline CDR1 reads MNHEY; CDR2 reads SVGAGI. This CDR3 is 14 amino acids long. J lost 2 bases, V lost 10 bases, and 9 bases had no gene match. The chain's CDR3 is CAIRGLGGQETQYF. Written as DNA, the CDR3 is TGTGCCATCAGGGGGCTCGGGGGTCAAGAGACCCAGTACTTC.

The rearrangement joins TRBV11-2 to TRBJ2-7; D is uncertain. This CDR3 spans 15 amino acids. Germline CDR1 and CDR2: SGHAT and FQNNGV. V was pared by 0 bases and J by 0 bases, with 9 bases between. CDR3 region: CASSLDLLSSYEQYF. CDR3 coding DNA: TGTGCCAGCAGCTTAGATCTTCTGAGCTCCTACGAGCAGTACTTC.

This clone came up a few times. This chain uses TRBV7-2 with TRBJ1-5, with D perhaps matching TRBD1 (5 bases). The CDR3 covers 14 residues. Germline V gives CDR1 SGHTA, CDR2 FQGNSA. Between the trimmed V and J ends, which lost 1 base and 6 bases, there was a span of 10 bases. CDR3 bases: TGTGCCAGCAGCTTAGTAGGGGACCCTCAGCCCCAGCATTTT. The encoded protein is CASSLVGDPQPQHF.

This clone has more than one count but fewer than ten. The chain combines TRBV2 with TRBJ2-5; D remains ambiguous. V was pared by 7 bases and J by 2 bases, with 8 bases between. Germline V gene sequence: CDR1 SNHLY, CDR2 FYNNEI. The length of the CDR3 is 12 residues. DNA for the CDR3: TGTGCCAGCAAGGAGATTCAAGAGACCCAGTACTTC. It yields the protein CASKEIQETQYF.

The chain employs TRBV4-3 and TRBJ1-5, with 8 bases lining up with TRBD1. Germline assignment: CDR1 LGHNA and CDR2 YSLEER. This CDR3 contains 16 residues. V lost 4 bases to trimming and J lost 2 bases; unmatched junction nucleotides: 7. CDR3 DNA sequence: TGCGCCAGCAGCCGCCAGGGGGCTCTGGGCAATCAGCCCCAGCATTTT. Translating it yields CASSRQGALGNQPQHF.

DNA of the CDR3: TGTGCCAGCAGCCCCAACCCCGGACTAGCGGGAGGGGCCCACCGTTTAGGCGAGCAGTACTTC. It codes for CASSPNPGLAGGAHRLGEQYF. The V gene is TRBV14, the J gene TRBJ2-7; 15 nucleotides agree with TRBD2. This CDR3 spans 21 amino acids. Germline lookup yields CDR1 SGHDN and CDR2 FVKESK. The trim removed 4 bases at V and 6 bases at J, leaving 22 bases unmatched.